This passage covers 2 T cell receptor beta chains from one sample sequenced in a study of T cells in Graves' hyperthyroidism and ophthalmopathy. TCR beta CDR3 region amplification was performed from RNA transcripts. TCR CDR3 regions were first amplified by RT-PCR with HTBI primers. TCRdb ran MiXCR on the multiplex PCR reads and lists one entry per CDR3 protein. The table lists 300,000 to 400,000 distinct CDR3 sequences, around 13% of them singletons, with roughly 8.3% in the top ten. Sequencing was carried out using blood. The receptor source for this set is a young woman with Graves' hyperthyroidism.

This clonotype was seen a handful of times. The V call is TRBV6-1, the J call TRBJ1-1; 7 positions match TRBD1. CDR1 is MNHNS, CDR2 SASEGT, per germline. This CDR3 region has 13 residues. V gave up 5 bases and J gave up 7 bases; unmatched junction bases: 7. This CDR3 is CASSLNRGGEAFF. As DNA, the CDR3 is TGTGCCAGCAGTTTAAACAGGGGAGGTGAAGCTTTCTTT.

This clonotype was observed many times. This chain uses TRBV6-2 or TRBV6-3 with TRBJ2-1; maybe TRBD2 (5 bases). V was cut by 2 bases and J by 4 bases, with 12 bases left in between. The germline V gene encodes CDR1 MNHEY and CDR2 SVGEGT. The CDR3 contains 15 residues. CDR3 sequence (DNA): TGTGCCAGCAGTTACCGATGGTCGGGATACAATGAGCAGTTCTTC. This sequence encodes CASSYRWSGYNEQFF.